Below, 9 T cell receptor beta chains from the same sample are listed, as sequenced in a study of blood T cells in healthy people across ages. A J-beta primer mix and a sample-barcoded 5' primer were used in a second PCR of about 7 to 12 cycles. Each CDR3 protein gets one entry after TCRdb re-called the 5' RACE reads with MiXCR. The repertoire holds around 1,700,000 distinct CDR3 sequences, 28% seen once, with more than 6% in the top ten. The specimen sequenced was blood. All receptors derive from a woman aged 30 to 39 in good health.

This clonotype has ten or more counts. The chain uses TRBV7-8 and TRBJ2-3, with D unclear. The V gene's germline CDR1 is SGHVS and CDR2 FQNEAQ. This CDR3 spans 14 amino acids. V was cut by 0 bases and J by 0 bases, with 4 bases left in between. The CDR3 reads CASSLARSTDTQYF. The DNA for the CDR3 is TGTGCCAGCAGCTTAGCCCGAAGCACAGATACGCAGTATTTT.

With regard to this clonotype: One junction end does not reproduce the germline sequence, and a read error may be involved. This chain connects TRBV24-1 to TRBJ1-5; D is possibly TRBD1 (6 bases). Germline CDR1 KGHDR, CDR2 SFDVKD. The CDR3 spans 16 residues. As DNA, the CDR3 is TGTGCCACCAGTGAGCCGACAGGAGATAGCAATCGGCCCCAGCATTTT. Its translation is CATSEPTGDSNRPQHF.

This clonotype has ten or more counts. V and J are TRBV12-3 or TRBV12-4 and TRBJ2-7; 11 bases fit TRBD2. The CDR3 contains 15 residues. With 6 bases clipped from V and 5 bases from J, the junction kept 9 bases outside the gene matches. The CDR3 loop reads CASSPRLAGYHEQYF. The CDR3, as DNA: TGTGCCAGCAGCCCTCGACTAGCGGGATATCACGAGCAGTACTTC.

This clonotype was seen ten or more times. The genes are TRBV20-1 and TRBJ2-7; D remains ambiguous. The V and J ends lost 5 bases and 4 bases respectively, with 18 bases between them. Looked up from germline, CDR1 is DFQATT and CDR2 is SNEGSKA (reference sequence). There are 14 residues in the CDR3. This CDR3 is CSAPEKGRTYEQYF. In DNA form, the CDR3 reads TGCAGTGCTCCCGAGAAGGGCAGGACGTACGAGCAGTACTTC.

J is TRBJ2-4 and V is TRBV28, with D possibly TRBD2 on 7 matching bases. Trimming took off 8 bases at V and 3 bases at J, with 26 bases between the two ends. CDR3 length equals 18 residues. Germline lookup yields CDR1 MDHEN and CDR2 SYDVKM. CDR3 nucleotides: TGTGCCAGCCAAGAATATGGGGGGCGCCGGGGGGACAAAAACATTCAGTACTTC. Its translation: CASQEYGGRRGDKNIQYF.

This clonotype was seen at least ten times. The V gene is TRBV11-2, the J gene TRBJ2-4; 8 positions match TRBD1. This CDR3 spans 14 amino acids. Germline-derived CDR1 and CDR2 are SGHAT and FQNNGV. Trimming took 6 bases from V and 8 from J; bases not matched to a gene: 9. In DNA form, the CDR3 reads TGTGCCAGCAGAATTACAGGGGGGAGGTACATTCAGTACTTC. It yields the protein CASRITGGRYIQYF.

The V call is TRBV6-6, the J call TRBJ1-6, with D uncertain. Germline V gene sequence: CDR1 MNHNY, CDR2 SVGAGI (reference sequence). This CDR3 region has 14 residues. The V and J ends lost 6 bases and 7 bases respectively, with 13 bases between them. In DNA, the CDR3 is TGTGCCAGCAGCCCTCCAAAGACCAATTCACCCCTCCACTTT. Its protein is CASSPPKTNSPLHF.

This clonotype was counted many times. The rearrangement links TRBV6-1 to TRBJ1-6, with D tentatively TRBD1 (5 bases). This CDR3 has 13 residues. Germline loops: CDR1 MNHNS, CDR2 SASEGT. Trimming pared 2 bases from V and 12 bases from J, leaving 11 bases between. CDR3 sequence (DNA): TGTGCCAGCAGTGAACGTTCGGGGCTACCCCTCCACTTT. Its protein is CASSERSGLPLHF.

This chain uses TRBV5-5 with TRBJ2-6, with a possible D match to TRBD2 (6 bases). V was shortened by 1 base and J by 4 bases, with 18 bases between the two germline ends. The CDR3 is 18 amino acids. Looked up from germline, CDR1 is SGHKS and CDR2 is YYEKEE (reference sequence). CDR3 in DNA: TGTGCCAGCAGCTTGACGTACGGGGGACCCTCGGGGGCCAACGTCCTGACTTTC. Its translation is CASSLTYGGPSGANVLTF.